The source of this T cell receptor beta chain is a study of shared clonotypes between healthy human individuals. The study, taken as a whole, reports: The study's rarefaction showed incomplete sorted-subset sequencing despite large depth.

Assay: immunoSEQ multiplex PCR; the TCRdb copy retains only in-frame clones and omits some. The table records roughly 1 million clones, 78% of them present only once. This clone was counted only a few times. Antigen: not known. The CDR3 length is 15 residues. After removal of 7 bases from V and 3 bases from J, the junction contained 8 bases not matched to a gene. The V gene's germline CDR1 is SNHLY and CDR2 FYNNEI. This TCR derives from a man between 18 and 35 years old in good health. Some clones in this sample may be carry-over from other donors' samples. The chain uses TRBV2 and TRBJ2-5; 10 positions agree with TRBD2. Sample: memory CD4+ T cells from PBMCs. The subset: CD45RA-negative fraction. The CDR3 DNA is TGTGCCAGCAACCAAGCGGGAGGGCCGGAAGAGACCCAGTACTTC. Its translation: CASNQAGGPEETQYF.